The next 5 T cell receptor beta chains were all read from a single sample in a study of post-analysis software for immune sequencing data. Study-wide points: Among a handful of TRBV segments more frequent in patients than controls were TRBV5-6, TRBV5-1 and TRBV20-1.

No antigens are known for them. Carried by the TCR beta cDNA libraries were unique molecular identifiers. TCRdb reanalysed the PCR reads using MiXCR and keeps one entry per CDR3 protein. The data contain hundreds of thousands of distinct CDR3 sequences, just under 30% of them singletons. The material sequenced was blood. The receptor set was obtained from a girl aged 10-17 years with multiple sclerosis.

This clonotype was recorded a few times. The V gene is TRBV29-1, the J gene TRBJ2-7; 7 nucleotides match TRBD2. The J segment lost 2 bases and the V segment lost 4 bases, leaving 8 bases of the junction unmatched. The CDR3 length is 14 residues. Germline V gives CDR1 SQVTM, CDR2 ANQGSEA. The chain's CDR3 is CSVAGGGGAYEQYF. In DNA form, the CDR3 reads TGCAGCGTTGCGGGCGGGGGAGGTGCCTACGAGCAGTACTTC.

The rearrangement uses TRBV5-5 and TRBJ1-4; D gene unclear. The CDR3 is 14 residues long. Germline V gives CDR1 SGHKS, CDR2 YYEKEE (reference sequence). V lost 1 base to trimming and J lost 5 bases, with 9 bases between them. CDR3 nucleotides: TGTGCCAGCAGCTTGAACGGCCTCAATGAAAAACTGTTTTTT. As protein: CASSLNGLNEKLFF.

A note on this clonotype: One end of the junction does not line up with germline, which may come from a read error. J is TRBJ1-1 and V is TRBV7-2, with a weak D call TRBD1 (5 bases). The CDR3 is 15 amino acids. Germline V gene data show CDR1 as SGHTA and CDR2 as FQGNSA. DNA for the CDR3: TGTGCCAACAGCTTATATTCGACAGCGAACACTGAAGCTTTCTTT. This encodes CANSLYSTANTEAFF.

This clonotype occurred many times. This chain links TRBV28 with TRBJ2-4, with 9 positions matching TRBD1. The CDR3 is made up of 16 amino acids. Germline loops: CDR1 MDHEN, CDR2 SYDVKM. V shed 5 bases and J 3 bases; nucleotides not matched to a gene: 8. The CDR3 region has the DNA TGTGCCAGCAGTCCCGCACAGGGGGCTGGCAAAAACATTCAGTACTTC. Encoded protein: CASSPAQGAGKNIQYF.

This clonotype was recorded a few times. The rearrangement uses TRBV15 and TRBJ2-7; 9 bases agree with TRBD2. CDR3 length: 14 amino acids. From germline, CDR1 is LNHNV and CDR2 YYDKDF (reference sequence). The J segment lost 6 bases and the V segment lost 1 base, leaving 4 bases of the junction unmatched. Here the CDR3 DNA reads TGTGCCACCAGCAGAGTAGCGGGAGCCGCCGAGCAGTACTTC. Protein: CATSRVAGAAEQYF.